This T cell receptor (beta chain) was sequenced for a study of regulatory T cells in long-lasting Graves disease. Construction of TCR beta libraries relied on iRepertoire HTBI primers and on Arm-PCR targeting CDR3 regions. TCRdb reprocessed the multiplex PCR reads via MiXCR and lists one record per CDR3 protein. The sample carries roughly 400,000 distinct CDR3 sequences, over 15% recorded once. There are 13 residues in the CDR3. V was pared by 5 bases and J by 2 bases, with 10 bases between. The V gene's germline CDR1 is SGHTA and CDR2 FQGNSA. This clonotype was seen at least ten times. Time point of the sample: newly diagnosed GD, antithyroid drugs for less than 3 months. The authors made the TCR library using RNA they extracted from PBMCs. Separately, the same data were catalogued under a study of T cells in Graves' hyperthyroidism and ophthalmopathy.

This material consisted of peripheral blood mononuclear cells (PBMCs), taken at new diagnosis, from a patient treated with antithyroid drugs. The TCR comes from a woman aged 18 to 35 with Graves disease. This sequence joins TRBV7-2 and TRBJ2-7, with D hard to call. The CDR3 spells CASSQTPPYEQYF. The CDR3 region has the DNA TGTGCCAGCAGCCAGACTCCCCCCTACGAGCAGTACTTC.